Sequencing of this T cell receptor (beta chain) was carried out in a study of blood T cell repertoires in COVID-19. Study-wide context: Material from acute and convalescent COVID-19 was sourced from the United States, Italy and Spain. The cDNA or gDNA used as material had been derived from T cells, B-cell-depleted T cells, or PBMCs.

This CDR3 has 13 residues. Trimming left V 3 bases short and J 5 bases short, with 12 bases between. Germline assignment: CDR1 SGDLS and CDR2 YYNGEE. As processed by the authors: Quantification of nucleated cells was approximated via reference gene primer amplification. Some clones are missing from TCRdb's copy, which holds only in-frame ones; the method was immunoSEQ multiplex PCR. V, J and clone size are those of that table, while D and trimming were read from the DNA. Here the sample spans about 59,000 clones, around 80% being singletons. The clonotype was recovered from a man between 60 and 75 years old with acute or convalescent COVID-19. V is TRBV9 and J is TRBJ2-7; TRBD1 is a possible D gene (6 bases). The sample taken for sequencing was peripheral blood. The CDR3 sequence is CASSGPGVDEQYF. CDR3 bases: TGTGCCAGCAGCGGGCCAGGGGTGGACGAGCAGTACTTC.